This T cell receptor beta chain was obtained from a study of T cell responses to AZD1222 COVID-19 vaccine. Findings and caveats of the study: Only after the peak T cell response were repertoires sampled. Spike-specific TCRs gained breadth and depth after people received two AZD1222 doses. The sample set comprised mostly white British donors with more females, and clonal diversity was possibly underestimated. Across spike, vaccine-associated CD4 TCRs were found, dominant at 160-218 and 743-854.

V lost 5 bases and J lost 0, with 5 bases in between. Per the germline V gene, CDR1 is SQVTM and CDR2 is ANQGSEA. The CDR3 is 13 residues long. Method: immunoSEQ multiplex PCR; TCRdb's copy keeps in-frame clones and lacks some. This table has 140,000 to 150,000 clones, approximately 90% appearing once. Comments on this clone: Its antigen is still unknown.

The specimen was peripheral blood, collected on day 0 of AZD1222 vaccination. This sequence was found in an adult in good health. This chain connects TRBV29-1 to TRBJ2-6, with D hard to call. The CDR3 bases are TGCAGCGTTCGTCTCTCTGGGGCCAACGTCCTGACTTTC. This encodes CSVRLSGANVLTF.